These 23 T cell receptor beta chains share one sample of origin, sequenced in a study of blood T cell repertoires in COVID-19. Here immunoSEQ multiplex PCR was the method, and the copy in TCRdb shows in-frame clones only, minus some. This table holds about 350,000 clones, more than 75% found once. Sequencing input: PBMCs or T cells enriched from blood (not recorded which). Every receptor here comes from a woman aged 30 to 39 who had recovered from COVID-19.

This sequence joins TRBV2 and TRBJ1-3, with D possibly matching TRBD1 (6 bases). V gave up 5 bases and J gave up 4 bases, with 9 bases separating them. This CDR3 has 13 residues. Germline V lookup: CDR1 SNHLY, CDR2 FYNNEI. The chain's CDR3 is CASSQGRGNTIYF. CDR3 DNA sequence: TGTGCCAGCAGTCAGGGGCGCGGAAACACCATATATTTT.

The V call is TRBV11-3, the J call TRBJ1-1; D remains ambiguous. In germline, CDR1 is SGHNT, CDR2 YENEEA. This CDR3 region has 15 residues. The ends were cut back, 0 bases at V and 1 base at J, with 9 bases in the middle. The CDR3 loop reads CASSLDSVWNTEAFF. CDR3 DNA: TGTGCCAGCAGCTTAGATTCAGTTTGGAACACTGAAGCTTTCTTT.

V gene TRBV28 combines with J gene TRBJ2-5; TRBD2 matches at 15 bases. Per germline, CDR1 MDHEN and CDR2 SYDVKM. This CDR3 is 16 amino acids long. V lost 7 bases, J lost 3 bases, and 6 bases stayed unmatched. The CDR3 reads CASTGLAGGRKETQYF. For the CDR3, the DNA is TGTGCCAGCACAGGACTAGCGGGGGGGAGGAAAGAGACCCAGTACTTC.

The chain employs TRBV7-2 and TRBJ1-6, with 7 bases fitting TRBD1. The CDR3 totals 15 residues. J was trimmed by 8 bases and V by 7 bases; bases with no gene match: 11. CDR1 is SGHTA and CDR2 is FQGNSA in the germline V gene. CDR3 residues: CASTTTGRIYSPLHF. In DNA, the CDR3 is TGTGCCAGCACCACGACAGGGAGGATTTATTCACCCCTCCACTTT.

The genes are TRBV28 and TRBJ2-7; D is uncertain. Germline lookup yields CDR1 MDHEN and CDR2 SYDVKM. Trimming removed 4 bases at V and 0 bases at J, with 4 bases between. The CDR3 sequence is 12 residues long. This CDR3 reads CASSSNSYEQYF. CDR3 bases: TGTGCCAGCAGTTCCAACTCCTACGAGCAGTACTTC.

The count of this clone is one. The chain joins TRBV5-1 to TRBJ1-5; D is undetermined. The CDR3 sequence is 17 residues long. V was pared by 7 bases and J by 4 bases, with 24 bases between. Germline V gene sequence: CDR1 SGHRS, CDR2 YFSETQ. CDR3 coding DNA: TGCGCCAGCCGCCTGAGCCCGTCGTCCCCTTATAATCAGCCCCAGCATTTT. Translated: CASRLSPSSPYNQPQHF. The full variable domain, its missing parts supplied by reference TRBV5-1 and TRBJ1-5, is KAGVTQTPRYLIKTRGQQVTLSCSPISGHRSVSWYQQTPGQGLQFLFEYFSETQRNKGNFPGRFSGRQFSNSRSEMNVSTLELGDSALYLCASRLSPSSPYNQPQHFGDGTRLSIL.

The rearrangement uses TRBV27 and TRBJ2-1; no clear D gene. The V gene lost 6 bases and the J gene lost 5 bases, with 23 bases spanning the gap. The CDR3 consists of 17 residues. CDR1 and CDR2 (germline): MNHEY, SMNVEV (reference sequence). The CDR3 region has the DNA TGTGCCAGCAGCACCACCCGTGGTTCGGTGAGAAACAATGAGCAGTTCTTC. Protein: CASSTTRGSVRNNEQFF.

The rearrangement joins TRBV15 to TRBJ1-6; D gene ambiguous. The CDR3 is 14 amino acids. Germline-derived CDR1 and CDR2 are LNHNV and YYDKDF (reference sequence). Trimming stripped 8 bases from V and 4 bases from J, with 12 bases between. The CDR3 nucleotides read TGTGCCACCCGAACTGACACGTATAATTCACCCCTCCACTTT. Translating it yields CATRTDTYNSPLHF.

The chain combines TRBV7-9 with TRBJ1-3; the D gene is possibly TRBD1 (6 bases). The CDR3 spans 15 residues. From germline, CDR1 is SEHNR and CDR2 FQNEAQ (reference sequence). Trimming left V 4 bases short and J 4 bases short, with 14 bases between. The CDR3 protein is CASSSRGRVGNTIYF. CDR3 DNA sequence: TGTGCCAGCAGCTCCAGGGGCCGGGTCGGAAACACCATATATTTT.

The chain links TRBV9 to TRBJ1-2, with a tentative D call TRBD1 (6 bases). V lost 0 bases and J 6 bases, leaving 21 bases between the germline ends. Germline V gives CDR1 SGDLS, CDR2 YYNGEE. The CDR3 is 17 amino acids. The CDR3 sequence: CASSVGQASLSGDGYTF. CDR3 DNA: TGTGCCAGCAGCGTAGGTCAGGCCTCCCTCTCAGGGGATGGCTACACCTTC.

The rearrangement links TRBV30 to TRBJ2-6, with D possibly TRBD2 on 5 matching bases. Germline V gene sequence: CDR1 GTSNPN, CDR2 SVGIG (reference sequence). V lost 3 bases to trimming and J lost 4 bases, with 22 bases between them. CDR3 length: 18 residues. The CDR3 DNA sequence: TGTGCCTGGAGCCCCCCGGCGGAGGCAACTGGAGGGGCCAACGTCCTGACTTTC. It encodes CAWSPPAEATGGANVLTF.

This chain uses TRBV28 with TRBJ2-1, with D maybe TRBD2 (5 bases). The CDR3 covers 17 residues. Trimming removed 1 base at V and 4 bases at J, with 17 bases between. CDR1 and CDR2 (germline): MDHEN, SYDVKM. CDR3 region: CASSLSSGLTWYNEQFF. CDR3 in DNA: TGTGCCAGCAGTTTATCCTCCGGACTCACCTGGTACAATGAGCAGTTCTTC. Filled out from reference TRBV28 and TRBJ2-1, the complete variable domain reads DVKVTQSSRYLVKRTGEKVFLECVQDMDHENMFWYRQDPGLGLRLIYFSYDVKMKEKGDIPEGYSVSREKKERFSLILESASTNQTSMYLCASSLSSGLTWYNEQFFGPGTRLTVL.

This chain links TRBV29-1 with TRBJ2-1; no clear D. This CDR3 is built from 9 residues. V was cut by 6 bases and J by 9 bases, with 6 bases left in between. CDR1 and CDR2 (germline): SQVTM, ANQGSEA. The CDR3 region is CSVSGEQFF. As DNA, the CDR3 is TGCAGCGTCTCGGGTGAGCAGTTCTTC.

This chain links TRBV2 with TRBJ1-5; possibly TRBD1 for D (6 bases). The CDR3 is 15 amino acids. V lost 7 bases and J 7 bases, leaving 20 bases between the germline ends. Germline V gene lookup returns CDR1 SNHLY and CDR2 FYNNEI. The chain's CDR3 is CASTQNTGTEQPQHF. The CDR3 DNA is TGTGCCAGCACCCAGAATACAGGGACCGAACAGCCCCAGCATTTT.

A few counts support this clone. V usage is TRBV7-6 and J usage is TRBJ2-7, with TRBD2 matching 9 bases. Germline loops: CDR1 SGHVS, CDR2 FNYEAQ. The CDR3 is made up of 16 amino acids. Trimming at V came to 7 bases and at J to 3 bases, leaving 13 bases not matched to a gene. CDR3 protein: CASTPDPSGAFYEQYF. The CDR3 region has the DNA TGTGCCAGCACCCCGGATCCTAGCGGGGCGTTCTACGAGCAGTACTTC.

J is TRBJ2-2 and V is TRBV2; D perhaps matches TRBD2 (6 bases). The V gene lost 6 bases and the J gene lost 5 bases, with 13 bases spanning the gap. This CDR3 is 14 amino acids long. Germline V gene sequence: CDR1 SNHLY, CDR2 FYNNEI. CDR3: CASSPGRGTGELFF. DNA for the CDR3: TGTGCCAGCAGCCCGGGTCGGGGGACCGGGGAGCTGTTTTTT.

V gene TRBV5-1 combines with J gene TRBJ2-2; D is perhaps TRBD2 (7 bases). Germline loops: CDR1 SGHRS, CDR2 YFSETQ. The V and J ends lost 5 bases and 1 base respectively, with 12 bases between them. This CDR3 region has 15 residues. CDR3 sequence: CASRRGAENTGELFF. As DNA, the CDR3 is TGCGCCAGCAGACGGGGGGCTGAGAACACCGGGGAGCTGTTTTTT.

The chain combines TRBV11-3 with TRBJ2-3, with TRBD2 identical over 8 bases. Looked up from germline, CDR1 is SGHNT and CDR2 is YENEEA. The CDR3 is 15 residues long. V lost 0 bases to trimming and J lost 3 bases; unmatched junction nucleotides: 2. The CDR3 loop reads CASSLEGLDTDTQYF. CDR3 sequence (DNA): TGTGCCAGCAGCTTAGAGGGACTAGATACAGATACGCAGTATTTT.

The table lists this clone with a few counts. This rearrangement joins TRBV30 to TRBJ1-5, with a weak D call TRBD1 (5 bases). V was clipped by 0 bases and J by 2 bases, with 8 bases between them. CDR3 length: 14 residues. Per the germline V gene, CDR1 is GTSNPN and CDR2 is SVGIG (reference sequence). CDR3 sequence: CAWSVSRGNQPQHF. CDR3 nucleotide sequence: TGTGCCTGGAGTGTAAGCAGGGGCAATCAGCCCCAGCATTTT.

This clone came up once. V gene TRBV30 combines with J gene TRBJ1-5, with TRBD1 identical over 12 bases. J gave up 3 bases and V 1 base, and 4 bases lay outside the gene matches. Per germline, CDR1 GTSNPN and CDR2 SVGIG (reference sequence). The CDR3 consists of 16 residues. The CDR3, as DNA: TGTGCCTGGAGTGCAGGGACAGGGGGCATCAATCAGCCCCAGCATTTT. Its translation: CAWSAGTGGINQPQHF.

The chain joins TRBV5-6 to TRBJ1-2, with D uncertain. Germline assignment: CDR1 SGHDT and CDR2 YYEEEE. The germline V and J ends were trimmed by 0 bases and 14 bases, with 14 bases remaining between them. This CDR3 has 12 amino acids. CDR3 loop: CASSLERREWTF. The CDR3 nucleotides are TGTGCCAGCAGCTTGGAGAGGAGGGAATGGACCTTC.

The gene calls are TRBV19 and TRBJ1-3; 8 bases fit TRBD1. Trimming removed 5 bases from V and 4 bases from J; junction bases left unmatched: 7. Germline V gene sequence: CDR1 LNHDA, CDR2 SQIVND (reference sequence). The CDR3 is 15 residues long. The CDR3 region is CASSGQGEGGNTIYF. The CDR3 nucleotides read TGTGCCAGTAGTGGACAGGGTGAAGGAGGAAACACCATATATTTT.

A single count supports this clone. The rearrangement joins TRBV24-1 to TRBJ1-2; TRBD1 agrees at 7 bases. Germline V gene data show CDR1 as KGHDR and CDR2 as SFDVKD. This CDR3 is built from 15 residues. V trimming: 3 bases; J trimming: 2 bases; junction bases outside the gene matches: 5. As DNA, the CDR3 is TGTGCCACCAGTGATGCCCGGGACAGCAACTATGGCTACACCTTC. Its translation is CATSDARDSNYGYTF.